This T cell receptor (beta chain) came from a study of blood T cell repertoires in COVID-19. Study details: Some COVID-19 samples were acute and others convalescent; all came from the United States, Italy and Spain.

The CDR3 covers 16 residues. Deletions cut 4 bases from V and 3 bases from J, with 18 bases between. Germline CDR1 LNHDA, CDR2 SQIVND (reference sequence). Original processing notes: Researchers report that nucleated cell counts were estimated from reference gene primer amplification. The repertoire was sequenced with immunoSEQ multiplex PCR; TCRdb's copy has only in-frame clones and lacks some. V, J and clone size were drawn from that table, and D and trimming were deduced from the DNA. Here the sample spans around 300,000 clones, about nine tenths being singletons. The specimen was peripheral blood. The chain recombines TRBV19 with TRBJ1-2; D remains ambiguous. This TCR was sampled from a woman aged 45-65 years with COVID-19, enrolled during active disease. CDR3 sequence reads: CASSTARETRDYGYTF. In nucleotides, the CDR3 is TGTGCCAGTAGTACGGCGCGGGAAACACGGGACTATGGCTACACCTTC.